Listed below are T cell receptor beta chains from one sample, sequenced in a study of T cell responses to AZD1222 COVID-19 vaccine. Sequenced by immunoSEQ multiplex PCR; TCRdb stores in-frame clones only, minus some. The table lists 90,000 to 150,000 clones, 87% of them singletons, with 12% in the top ten. This sample comprised peripheral blood, obtained on day 0 of AZD1222 vaccination. The receptor set was obtained from an adult in good health. CDR3s include the opening cysteine and the closing phenylalanine or tryptophan. D genes are given only for firm matches. Rows may omit the clone size; those that give it use once, few, many or a size class.

NA TRBJ1-3 TRBD1 TRBV28 CASSFTGDISGNTIYF TGTGCCAGCAGCTTTACAGGGGACATCTCTGGAAACACCATATATTTT
NA TRBJ2-2 NA TRBV5-1 CASSLANRGVRSTGELFF TGCGCCAGCAGCTTGGCCAATAGGGGGGTCCGTAGCACCGGGGAGCTGTTTTTT
NA TRBJ1-1 NA TRBV6-2/TRBV6-3 CASSHELITEAFF TGTGCCAGCAGCCACGAACTGATCACTGAAGCTTTCTTT
NA TRBJ1-3 NA TRBV28 CASSSLPYTIYF TGTGCCAGCAGTTCCCTACCTTACACCATATATTTT
NA TRBJ1-2 NA TRBV30 CAWSAGEDVGYTF TGTGCCTGGAGCGCCGGCGAGGATGTTGGCTACACCTTC
NA TRBJ2-5 NA TRBV20-1 CSFFLKETQYF TGCAGTTTTTTTCTGAAAGAGACCCAGTACTTC
NA TRBJ1-6 NA TRBV6-4 CASSDSISSNPMGSPLHF TGTGCCAGCAGTGACTCTATAAGTTCAAATCCTATGGGATCACCCCTCCACTTT
NA TRBJ1-6 NA TRBV30 CAWTSSGGGSSPLHF TGTGCCTGGACCTCATCGGGCGGGGGGAGTTCACCCCTCCACTTT
NA TRBJ2-7 TRBD2 TRBV19 CASSQRTSGSYEQYF TGTGCCAGTAGTCAACGGACTAGCGGATCCTACGAGCAGTACTTC
NA TRBJ1-2 NA TRBV13 CASSPRRQTYGYTF TGTGCCAGCAGCCCAAGGCGACAGACCTATGGCTACACCTTC
NA TRBJ2-1 TRBD2 TRBV9 CASSAAGTRGGNEQFF TGTGCCAGCAGCGCGGCCGGGACTAGGGGAGGGAATGAGCAGTTCTTC
NA TRBJ2-1 NA TRBV7-8 CASSFSRWDEQFF TGTGCCAGCAGCTTCTCTCGGTGGGATGAGCAGTTCTTC
NA TRBJ1-2 TRBD1 TRBV2 CASRDRENYGYTF TGTGCCAGCAGGGACAGGGAAAACTATGGCTACACCTTC
NA TRBJ2-7 TRBD2 TRBV28 CASSFSGGISYEQYF TGTGCCAGCAGTTTTAGCGGGGGGATATCCTACGAGCAGTACTTC
NA TRBJ2-1 TRBD1 TRBV19 CASSAGQGNEQFF TGTGCCAGTAGTGCCGGACAGGGTAATGAGCAGTTCTTC
few TRBJ2-5 TRBD2 TRBV7-2 CASSQPSGITGRETQYF TGTGCCAGCAGCCAACCGAGCGGGATAACGGGTCGGGAGACCCAGTACTTC
NA TRBJ2-5 TRBD2 TRBV5-3 CARSLSREETQYF TGTGCCAGAAGCTTGTCGCGGGAGGAGACCCAGTACTTC
NA TRBJ1-4 NA TRBV1 CTSSQVPEKLFF TGCACCAGCAGCCAAGTTCCCGAAAAACTGTTTTTT